The sequence of this T cell receptor beta chain was determined in a study of blood T cell repertoires in COVID-19. About the research overall: Acute and convalescent COVID-19 samples came from the United States, Italy and Spain. T cells, B-cell-depleted T cells, or PBMCs provided the cDNA or gDNA that served as material.

As handled by the study authors: It was from reference gene primer amplification that nucleated cell counts were estimated. The method was immunoSEQ multiplex PCR; TCRdb's version includes in-frame clones alone and lacks a portion of them. V, J and clone size reflect that table, while D and trimming were determined from the DNA. Of about 110,000 clones in the sample, 70% to 75% were seen once. The origin of this receptor is a human donor with acute or convalescent COVID-19. The donor label of this sample is uncertain. The sequenced material came from peripheral blood.

This chain's CDR3 is CASSPWDSSSPLHF. As DNA, the CDR3 is TGTGCCAGCTCACCCTGGGACAGCTCCTCACCCCTCCACTTT. The V gene is TRBV18, the J gene TRBJ1-6; 7 bases are shared with TRBD1. The V gene end was trimmed by 3 bases and the J gene end by 10 bases; junction bases not matched to a gene: 6. The germline CDR1 and CDR2 sequences are KGHSH and LQKENI. The CDR3 runs to 14 residues.